These 9 T cell receptor beta chains share one sample of origin, sequenced in a study of PD-L1 blockade in urothelial cancer. The protocol was immunoSEQ multiplex PCR, while the TCRdb copy is restricted to in-frame clones and leaves out a portion. The data contain tens of thousands of clones, roughly 88% of them singletons. This specimen consisted of PBMCs, obtained around atezolizumab (anti-PD-L1) treatment. Receptors were obtained from a man between 60 and 75 years old with urothelial cancer.

This sequence joins TRBV7-2 and TRBJ1-1; D unresolved. Germline V gene sequence: CDR1 SGHTA, CDR2 FQGNSA. The CDR3 length is 13 residues. V was pared by 2 bases and J by 1 base, with 5 bases between. CDR3 nucleotides: TGTGCCAGCAGCTTAATCCAGAACACTGAAGCTTTCTTT. Translating it yields CASSLIQNTEAFF.

This clone was picked up a small number of times. V is TRBV29-1 and J is TRBJ2-7; possibly TRBD2 for D (7 bases). The CDR3 contains 15 residues. Per germline, CDR1 SQVTM and CDR2 ANQGSEA. The V and J ends lost 4 bases and 0 bases respectively, with 16 bases between them. CDR3 DNA sequence: TGCAGCGTTGTGGGGGGAGGGGGGAGCTCCTACGAGCAGTACTTC. Translation: CSVVGGGGSSYEQYF.

This rearrangement joins TRBV19 to TRBJ2-7, with D possibly matching TRBD2 (5 bases). The V and J ends lost 4 bases and 3 bases respectively, with 13 bases between them. CDR1 and CDR2 (germline): LNHDA, SQIVND (reference sequence). This CDR3 is built from 14 residues. CDR3 sequence: CASSSIPGIYEQYF. CDR3 DNA sequence: TGTGCCAGTAGTAGCATACCGGGGATCTACGAGCAGTACTTC.

The chain uses TRBV2 and TRBJ1-5; TRBD1 matches at 7 bases. Germline V gives CDR1 SNHLY, CDR2 FYNNEI. J lost 6 bases, V lost 1 base, and 6 bases had no gene match. The CDR3 totals 15 residues. CDR3 residues: CASSEDQTGFQPQHF. The DNA of the CDR3 is TGTGCCAGCAGTGAAGATCAGACAGGGTTTCAGCCCCAGCATTTT.

The chain recombines TRBV11-3 with TRBJ2-5; TRBD1 matches 8 bases. J was trimmed by 2 bases and V by 6 bases; bases with no gene match: 5. Germline-derived CDR1 and CDR2 are SGHNT and YENEEA. The CDR3 runs 14 residues. The CDR3 spells CASSPGQGQETQYF. The CDR3 DNA is TGTGCCAGCAGTCCAGGACAGGGACAAGAGACCCAGTACTTC.

The gene calls are TRBV5-6 and TRBJ2-1; 8 nucleotides line up with TRBD1. There are 14 residues in the CDR3. Germline V gives CDR1 SGHDT, CDR2 YYEEEE. The junction had 6 bases not matched to a gene; V was cut back by 4 bases and J by 6 bases. In DNA, the CDR3 is TGTGCCAGCAGCCCCGGACAGGGCCGCAATGAGCAGTTCTTC. This codes for CASSPGQGRNEQFF.

V usage is TRBV5-6 and J usage is TRBJ2-2, with 7 bases fitting TRBD1. The CDR3 totals 13 residues. The germline gives CDR1 SGHDT, CDR2 YYEEEE. After removal of 4 bases from V and 6 bases from J, the junction contained 3 bases not matched to a gene. DNA of the CDR3: TGTGCCAGCAGCCCGACAGGGCCCGGGGAGCTGTTTTTT. Its protein is CASSPTGPGELFF. Drawing the rest from reference TRBV5-6 and TRBJ2-2, the complete variable domain is DAGVTQSPTHLIKTRGQQVTLRCSPKSGHDTVSWYQQALGQGPQFIFQYYEEEERQRGNFPDRFSGHQFPNYSSELNVNALLLGDSALYLCASSPTGPGELFFGEGSRLTVL.

In its sample, this clone was seen once. The gene calls are TRBV7-2 and TRBJ1-4; D is unresolved. V lost 5 bases, J lost 4 bases, and 14 bases lay in between. The length of the CDR3 is 15 residues. Germline CDR1 is SGHTA and CDR2 is FQGNSA. CDR3 in DNA: TGTGCCAGCAGCCCCGGTCGTGGGCGTAATGAAAAACTGTTTTTT. It specifies CASSPGRGRNEKLFF.

V and J are TRBV15 and TRBJ2-1; 9 bases fit TRBD1. V shed 4 bases, J shed 4 bases, and the junction held 5 bases outside the gene matches. The CDR3 length is 15 residues. Per the germline V gene, CDR1 is LNHNV and CDR2 is YYDKDF (reference sequence). In DNA, the CDR3 is TGTGCCACCAGCACCCGGGACAGGGCTTACAATGAGCAGTTCTTC. As protein: CATSTRDRAYNEQFF.